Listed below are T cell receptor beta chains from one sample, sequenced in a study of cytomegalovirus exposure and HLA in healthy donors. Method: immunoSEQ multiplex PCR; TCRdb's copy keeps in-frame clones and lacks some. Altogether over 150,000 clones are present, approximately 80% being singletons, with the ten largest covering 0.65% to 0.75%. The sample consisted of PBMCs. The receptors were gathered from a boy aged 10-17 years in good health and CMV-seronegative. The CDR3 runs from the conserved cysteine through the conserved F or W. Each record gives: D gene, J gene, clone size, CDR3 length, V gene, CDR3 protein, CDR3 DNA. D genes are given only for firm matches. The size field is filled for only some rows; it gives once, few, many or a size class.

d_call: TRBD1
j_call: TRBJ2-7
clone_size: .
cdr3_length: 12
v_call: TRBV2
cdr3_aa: CASSRGRYEQYF
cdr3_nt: TGTGCCAGCTCCAGGGGGCGGTACGAGCAGTACTTC

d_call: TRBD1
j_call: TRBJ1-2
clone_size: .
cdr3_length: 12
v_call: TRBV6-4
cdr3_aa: CASRGQGRGYTF
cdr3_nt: TGTGCCAGCAGGGGACAGGGTAGGGGCTACACCTTC

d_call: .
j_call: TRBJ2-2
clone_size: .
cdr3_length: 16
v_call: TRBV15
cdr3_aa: CATSRSSGSNTGELFF
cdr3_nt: TGTGCCACCAGCAGATCATCGGGTTCGAACACCGGGGAGCTGTTTTTT

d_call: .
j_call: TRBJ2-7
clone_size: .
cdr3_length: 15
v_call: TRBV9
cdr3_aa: CASSHSGNVPHEQYF
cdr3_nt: TGTGCCAGCAGCCATTCCGGGAACGTCCCCCACGAGCAGTACTTC

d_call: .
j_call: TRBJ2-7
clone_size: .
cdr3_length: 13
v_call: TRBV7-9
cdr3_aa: CSSSPSLRTEQYF
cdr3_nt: TGTTCCAGCAGCCCCTCTCTAAGAACCGAGCAGTACTTC

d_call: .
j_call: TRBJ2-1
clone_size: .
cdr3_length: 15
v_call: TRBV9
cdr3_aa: CASSGYSGTYNEQFF
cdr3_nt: TGTGCCAGCAGCGGCTATAGCGGAACCTACAATGAGCAGTTCTTC

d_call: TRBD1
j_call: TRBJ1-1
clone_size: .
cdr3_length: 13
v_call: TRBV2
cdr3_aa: CASSQTGGTEAFF
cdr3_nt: TGTGCCAGCAGTCAAACAGGGGGCACTGAAGCTTTCTTT

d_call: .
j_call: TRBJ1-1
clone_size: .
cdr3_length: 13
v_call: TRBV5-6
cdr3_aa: CASSVGLNTEAFF
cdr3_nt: TGTGCCAGCAGCGTAGGACTCAACACTGAAGCTTTCTTT

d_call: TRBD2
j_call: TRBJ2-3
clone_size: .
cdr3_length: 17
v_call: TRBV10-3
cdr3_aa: CAITTRTSGVTTDTQYF
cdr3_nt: TGTGCCATCACTACCCGGACTAGCGGGGTGACCACAGATACGCAGTATTTT

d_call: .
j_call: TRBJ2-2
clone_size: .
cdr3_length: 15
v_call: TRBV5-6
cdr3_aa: CASSLLVPRTGELFF
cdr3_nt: TGTGCCAGCAGCTTGTTAGTCCCGCGCACCGGGGAGCTGTTTTTT

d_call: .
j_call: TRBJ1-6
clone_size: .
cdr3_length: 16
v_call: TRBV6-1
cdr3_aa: CASSDRQIFYNSPLHF
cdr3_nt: TGTGCCAGCAGTGACCGACAGATTTTCTATAATTCACCCCTCCACTTT

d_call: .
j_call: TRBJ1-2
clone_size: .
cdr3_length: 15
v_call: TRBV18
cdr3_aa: CASSPGLAAIYGYTF
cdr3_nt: TGTGCCAGCTCACCGGGTTTGGCAGCGATATATGGCTACACCTTC

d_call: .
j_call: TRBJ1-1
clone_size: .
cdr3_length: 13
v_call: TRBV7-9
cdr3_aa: CASSQTENTEAFF
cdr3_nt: TGTGCCAGCAGCCAGACAGAGAACACTGAAGCTTTCTTT

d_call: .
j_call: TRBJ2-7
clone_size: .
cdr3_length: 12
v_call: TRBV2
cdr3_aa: CASRSQAYEQYF
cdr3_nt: TGTGCCAGCAGGTCTCAGGCTTACGAGCAGTACTTC

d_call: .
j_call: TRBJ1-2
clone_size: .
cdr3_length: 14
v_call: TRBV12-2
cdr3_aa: CASRLAVAVYGYTF
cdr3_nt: TGTGCAAGTCGCTTAGCGGTGGCAGTCTATGGCTACACCTTC

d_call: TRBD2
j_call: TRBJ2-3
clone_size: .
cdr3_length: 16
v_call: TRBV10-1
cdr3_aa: CASSESRLAGADTQYF
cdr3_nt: TGCGCCAGCAGTGAGTCGCGGCTAGCGGGGGCTGATACGCAGTATTTT

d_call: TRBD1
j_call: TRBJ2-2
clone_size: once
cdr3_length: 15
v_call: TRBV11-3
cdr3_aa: CASSFETGLPGELFF
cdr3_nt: TGTGCCAGCAGCTTCGAGACAGGGTTGCCCGGGGAGCTGTTTTTT

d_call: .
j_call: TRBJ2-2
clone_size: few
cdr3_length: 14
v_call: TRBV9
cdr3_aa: CASSSSANTGELFF
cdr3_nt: TGTGCCAGCAGCTCGAGCGCGAACACCGGGGAGCTGTTTTTT

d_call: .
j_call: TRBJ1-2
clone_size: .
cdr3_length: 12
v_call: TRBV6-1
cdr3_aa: CASSESGNGYTF
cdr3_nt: TGTGCCAGCAGTGAATCGGGGAATGGCTACACCTTC

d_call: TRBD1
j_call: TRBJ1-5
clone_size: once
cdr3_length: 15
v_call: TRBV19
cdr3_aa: CASSIPGTEDQPQHF
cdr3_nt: TGTGCCAGTAGTATTCCCGGGACAGAAGATCAGCCCCAGCATTTT

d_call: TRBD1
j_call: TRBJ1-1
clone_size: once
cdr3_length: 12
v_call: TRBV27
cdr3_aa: CASSDRDREAFF
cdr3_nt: TGTGCCAGCAGTGACCGGGACAGGGAAGCTTTCTTT

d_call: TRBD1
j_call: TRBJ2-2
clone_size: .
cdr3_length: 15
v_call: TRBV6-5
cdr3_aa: CASRPGQGAAGELFF
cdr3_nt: TGTGCCAGCAGGCCAGGACAGGGGGCGGCCGGGGAGCTGTTTTTT

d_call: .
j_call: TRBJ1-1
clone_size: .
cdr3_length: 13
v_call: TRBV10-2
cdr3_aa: CAIQAVRNTEAFF
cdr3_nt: TGCGCCATACAGGCAGTAAGAAACACTGAAGCTTTCTTT

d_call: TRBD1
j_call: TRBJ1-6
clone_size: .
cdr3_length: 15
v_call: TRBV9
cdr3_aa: CASSASGTDNSPLHF
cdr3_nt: TGTGCCAGCAGCGCCTCCGGGACAGATAATTCACCCCTCCACTTT

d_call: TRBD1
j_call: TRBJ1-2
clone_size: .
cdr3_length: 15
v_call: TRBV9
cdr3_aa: CASSVTGQDNYGYTF
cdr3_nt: TGTGCCAGCAGCGTAACGGGACAGGATAACTATGGCTACACCTTC

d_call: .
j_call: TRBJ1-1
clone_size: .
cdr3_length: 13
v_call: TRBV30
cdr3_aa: CAWSLGRGTEAFF
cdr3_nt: TGTGCCTGGAGTCTGGGCCGTGGCACTGAAGCTTTCTTT

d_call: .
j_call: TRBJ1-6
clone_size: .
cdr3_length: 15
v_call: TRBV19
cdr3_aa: CASSHGQLLNSPLHF
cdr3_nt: TGTGCCAGTAGCCATGGACAGCTCCTTAATTCACCCCTCCACTTT

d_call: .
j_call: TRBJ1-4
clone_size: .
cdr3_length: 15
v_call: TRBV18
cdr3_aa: CASSPGGRLGEKLFF
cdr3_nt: TGTGCCAGCTCACCAGGGGGCAGGTTGGGTGAAAAACTGTTTTTT

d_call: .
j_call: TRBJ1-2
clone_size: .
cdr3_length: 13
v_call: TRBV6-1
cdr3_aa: CASKTPGVYGYTF
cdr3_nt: TGTGCCAGCAAAACCCCAGGGGTCTATGGCTACACCTTC

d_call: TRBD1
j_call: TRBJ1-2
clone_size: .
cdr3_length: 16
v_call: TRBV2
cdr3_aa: CASTRDREGRGYGYTF
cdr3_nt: TGTGCCAGCACTAGGGACAGGGAAGGACGAGGCTATGGCTACACCTTC

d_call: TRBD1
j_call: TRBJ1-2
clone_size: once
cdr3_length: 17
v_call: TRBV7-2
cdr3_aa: CASSLQSRGRRNYGYTF
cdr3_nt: TGTGCCAGCAGCTTACAATCCAGGGGGCGACGTAACTATGGCTACACCTTC

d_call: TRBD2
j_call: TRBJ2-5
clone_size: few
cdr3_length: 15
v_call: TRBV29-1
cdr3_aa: CSVEGQTSGSETQYF
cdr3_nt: TGCAGCGTTGAAGGTCAAACTAGCGGGAGTGAGACCCAGTACTTC

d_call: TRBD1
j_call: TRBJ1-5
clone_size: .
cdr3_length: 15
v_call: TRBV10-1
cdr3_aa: CASRLDRGGDQPQHF
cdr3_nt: TGCGCCAGCAGGTTGGACAGGGGAGGGGATCAGCCCCAGCATTTT

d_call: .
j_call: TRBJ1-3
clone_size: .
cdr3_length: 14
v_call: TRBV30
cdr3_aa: CAWSPGGTGNTIYF
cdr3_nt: TGTGCCTGGAGTCCTGGGGGGACTGGAAACACCATATATTTT

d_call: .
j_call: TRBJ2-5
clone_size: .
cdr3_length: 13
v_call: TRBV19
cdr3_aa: CASSPDTQETQYF
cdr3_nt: TGTGCCAGTAGTCCTGACACCCAAGAGACCCAGTACTTC

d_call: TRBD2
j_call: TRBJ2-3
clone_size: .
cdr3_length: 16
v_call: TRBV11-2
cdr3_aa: CASSLEYSGRTDTQYF
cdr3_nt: TGTGCCAGCAGCTTAGAATACAGCGGGAGAACAGATACGCAGTATTTT

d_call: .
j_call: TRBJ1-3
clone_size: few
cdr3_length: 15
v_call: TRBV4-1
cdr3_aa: CASSKTPSSGNTIYF
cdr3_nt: TGCGCCAGCAGTAAGACACCAAGCTCTGGAAACACCATATATTTT

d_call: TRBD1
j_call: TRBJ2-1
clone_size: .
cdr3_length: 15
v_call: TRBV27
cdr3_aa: CASSLSGTGRSEQFF
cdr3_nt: TGTGCCAGCAGTTTATCAGGGACAGGGAGGAGTGAGCAGTTCTTC

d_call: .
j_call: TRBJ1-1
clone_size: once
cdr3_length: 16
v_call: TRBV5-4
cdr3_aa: CASSLEFGGTNTEAFF
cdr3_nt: TGTGCCAGCAGCTTGGAATTCGGGGGGACGAACACTGAAGCTTTCTTT

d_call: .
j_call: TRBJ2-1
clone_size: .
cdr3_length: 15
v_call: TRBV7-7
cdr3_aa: CASSSSLGGDNEQFF
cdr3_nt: TGTGCTAGCAGCTCATCCCTTGGGGGCGACAATGAGCAGTTCTTC

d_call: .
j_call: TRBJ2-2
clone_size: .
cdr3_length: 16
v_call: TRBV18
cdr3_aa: CASSPRRPTLTGELFF
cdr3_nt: TGTGCCAGCTCACCACGGAGACCGACTCTCACCGGGGAGCTGTTTTTT